The rows below give T cell receptor beta chains drawn from one sample of a study of tumor-infiltrating T cells and Merkel cell polyomavirus. Sequencing used immunoSEQ multiplex PCR; TCRdb keeps in-frame clones, though not all of them. The data show about 25,000 clones, about 85% seen once. Material for sequencing was lymph node tissue. The receptor set was obtained from a man in his fifties or sixties with Merkel cell carcinoma. Each CDR3 is given without its conserved first and last residue.

V	J	CDR3
TRBV5-1	TRBJ1-6	ASRQDTDNSPLH
TRBV19	TRBJ1-1	ASSPRTVNTEAF
TRBV4-1	.	ASSLARSTSYEQY
TRBV7-9	TRBJ2-1	ASSPIRQGSRSEQF
TRBV28	TRBJ2-1	ASSPTGGVLYEQF
TRBV19	TRBJ2-7	ASSPWTSGGPYEQY
TRBV6-5	TRBJ2-7	ASSYSDRGRVHEQY
TRBV5-6	TRBJ2-3	ASSLTGGSPTDTQY
TRBV5-1	TRBJ2-7	ASRPGISYEQY
TRBV10-3	TRBJ1-5	AIYDGSNQPQH
TRBV5-4	TRBJ2-7	ASSAGLAGSYEQY
TRBV6-6	TRBJ2-1	ASSLRENEQF
TRBV27	TRBJ2-3	ASSLSGELGDTQY
TRBV4-3	TRBJ2-5	ASSSEYQETQY
TRBV5-1	TRBJ1-4	ASSSVPGQGADEKLF
TRBV5-1	TRBJ1-6	ASSFRDRGSSPLH